This TCR beta chain comes out of a study of CD8 T cells in ankylosing spondylitis. Whole-study findings and limits: Ankylosing spondylitis blood seemed to carry a telltale TCR beta motif made of several highly homologous variants.

Concerning this clonotype itself: The target antigen is unknown.

TCRdb reanalysed the 5' RACE reads using MiXCR and keeps one entry per CDR3 protein. This sample carries 85,000 to 100,000 distinct CDR3 sequences, about 9% of them seen once, and the ten largest clones take 4.5% to 5.5%. Germline CDR1 SGHVS, CDR2 FQNEAQ. Deletions cut 1 base from V and 8 bases from J, with 10 bases between. The CDR3 runs to 13 residues. The TCR comes from a male donor with ankylosing spondylitis or in good health (not recorded which). This chain links TRBV7-8 with TRBJ2-3, with D unclear. The sequencing sample was made of blood, either unsorted or a sorted T cell fraction (not recorded which). CDR3 sequence: CASSLVISGTQYF. The CDR3 DNA follows: TGTGCCAGCAGCTTAGTCATCTCGGGTACGCAGTATTTT.